Listed below are T cell receptor beta chains from one sample, sequenced in a study of blood T cell repertoires in COVID-19. Only in-frame clones appear in the TCRdb table, and some are missing; sequencing was by immunoSEQ multiplex PCR. The table lists 100,000 to 150,000 clones, 85% of them singletons, with around 27% in the top ten. The sequenced sample consisted of peripheral blood. These receptors were taken from an elderly woman with acute or convalescent COVID-19. CDR3s include the opening cysteine and the closing phenylalanine or tryptophan. D genes are given only for firm matches. Size is stated for part of the rows, as once, few or many counts, or as a class when the clone is expanded.

>TRBJ2-5|.|TRBV5-8|.
TGTGCCAGCAGCTTGGGGGGGACAACCCAAGAGACCCAGTACTTC
CASSLGGTTQETQYF
>TRBJ2-1|TRBD2|TRBV7-9|.
TGTGCCAGCAGCTTAGCGGGTACTAGCGGGGGGCACAATGAGCAGTTCTTC
CASSLAGTSGGHNEQFF
>TRBJ2-3|.|TRBV11-2|.
TGTGCCAGCAGCTCGCAGGGTCCTACGCAGTATTTT
CASSSQGPTQYF
>TRBJ1-6|TRBD1|TRBV19|.
TGTGCCAGTAGGGGGACAGCCTATAATTCACCCCTCCACTTT
CASRGTAYNSPLHF
>TRBJ1-1|.|TRBV2|.
TGTGCCAGCAGTTCTACTCCCATGAACACTGAAGCTTTCTTT
CASSSTPMNTEAFF
>TRBJ1-2|.|TRBV5-1|.
TGCGCCAGCAGCTTACATGACAGGTCTAACTATGGCTACACCTTC
CASSLHDRSNYGYTF
>TRBJ1-3|.|TRBV5-6|.
TGTGCCAGCAGCCAGGGCGGAAACACCATATATTTT
CASSQGGNTIYF
>TRBJ1-5|.|TRBV27|.
TGTGCCAGCAGTTTCCGGGGAGATAGCAATCAGCCCCAGCATTTT
CASSFRGDSNQPQHF
>TRBJ1-2|.|TRBV19|.
TGTGCCAGTAGTCCGACAGAGTATGGCTACACCTTC
CASSPTEYGYTF
>TRBJ1-1|.|TRBV7-9|.
TGTGCCAGCACTACCCTCTGGAGGATGGGGAACACTGAAGCTTTCTTT
CASTTLWRMGNTEAFF
>TRBJ1-2|.|TRBV28|few
TGTGCCAGCAGTTTCGGCAGGGGTGAACGTTATGGCTACACCTTC
CASSFGRGERYGYTF
>TRBJ2-3|.|TRBV7-9|once
TGTGCCAGCAGCTACCAACCAGGGAAATCGGCAGATACGCAGTATTTT
CASSYQPGKSADTQYF
>TRBJ1-2|.|TRBV9|.
TGTGCCAGCAGCGTAGGAGGCGATGGCTACACCTTC
CASSVGGDGYTF
>TRBJ1-1|TRBD1|TRBV25-1|.
TGTGCCAGCTCCCCAGGGACAGGGTACACTGAAGCTTTCTTT
CASSPGTGYTEAFF
>TRBJ1-6|.|TRBV5-6|.
TGTGCCAGCAGCTTGGATCGGCCGGGTTCACCCCTCCACTTT
CASSLDRPGSPLHF
>TRBJ2-3|TRBD2|TRBV6-5|.
TGTGCCAGCGGGCGGAGCGGGGGGGAAACAGATACGCAGTATTTT
CASGRSGGETDTQYF
>TRBJ1-2|TRBD1|TRBV7-6|once
TGTGCCAGCCCAGGGGGAGGCGGCTACACCTTC
CASPGGGGYTF
>TRBJ2-7|.|TRBV7-2|.
TGTGCCAGCAGCTTGGGGCCCGGGGGGCTTTACGAGCAGTACTTC
CASSLGPGGLYEQYF
>TRBJ1-1|.|TRBV6-2/TRBV6-3|.
TGTGCCAGCAGTTACGGGGGCCTGAAATCGAACACTGAAGCTTTCTTT
CASSYGGLKSNTEAFF
>TRBJ2-2|.|TRBV5-1|.
TGCGCCAGCAGCTTGGCGGGGGACGCCGGGGAGCTGTTTTTT
CASSLAGDAGELFF
>TRBJ2-3|TRBD2|TRBV5-1|.
TGCGCCAGCAGCTTGAGGAGCGGGGTCACAGATACGCAGTATTTT
CASSLRSGVTDTQYF
>TRBJ1-2|.|TRBV18|.
TGTGCCAGCTCACAACAACAGGGCAGCGGCTATGGCTACACCTTC
CASSQQQGSGYGYTF
>TRBJ1-3|TRBD1|TRBV5-6|.
TGTGCCTCTCTTTCGAGACAGGGCCACACCATATATTTT
CASLSRQGHTIYF
>TRBJ1-2|TRBD1|TRBV29-1|.
TGCAGCGTGGTGGGACAGGGCGACTATGGCTACACCTTC
CSVVGQGDYGYTF
>TRBJ2-1|.|TRBV15|.
TGTGCCACCGGCTACAGCCCGAGGGATGAGCAGTTCTTC
CATGYSPRDEQFF
>TRBJ2-1|TRBD2|TRBV27|.
TGTGCCAGCAGTCCCTGGACTAGCCCCGGGGGGGATGAGCAGTTCTTC
CASSPWTSPGGDEQFF
>TRBJ1-1|.|TRBV27|.
TGTGCCACCCTTCGAGGGGGTCCGGGAACTGAAGCTTTCTTT
CATLRGGPGTEAFF
>TRBJ1-5|.|TRBV20-1|.
TGCAGTGCTAGTGCCCCCGAGAGTAATCAGCCCCAGCATTTT
CSASAPESNQPQHF
>TRBJ1-2|.|TRBV20-1|once
TGCAGTGCTAGTAGTCCGGGGGATGTAGGCGCGTATGGCTACACCTTC
CSASSPGDVGAYGYTF
>TRBJ1-5|.|TRBV6-5|.
TGTGCCAGCAGTCACAGGATGGACTATGATCAGCCCCAGCATTTT
CASSHRMDYDQPQHF
>TRBJ1-2|TRBD1|TRBV28|.
TGTGCCAGCGGATCAGGGGGCGTAAACTATGGCTACACCTTC
CASGSGGVNYGYTF
>TRBJ2-6|.|TRBV29-1|once
TGCAGCGTTGGGGGGGCTCAGGGGGCTGGGGCCAACGTCCTGACTTTC
CSVGGAQGAGANVLTF
>TRBJ2-1|TRBD2|TRBV5-1|once
TGCGCCAGCAGCCCCGGGGGGGCTGGAGGTGAGCAGTTCTTC
CASSPGGAGGEQFF
>TRBJ2-1|.|TRBV29-1|.
TGCAGCGTTGGAGGACTATACAATGAGCAGTTCTTC
CSVGGLYNEQFF
>TRBJ1-1|.|TRBV7-2|once
TGTGCCAGCAGCTTAGAACAAGTAAACACTGAAGCTTTCTTT
CASSLEQVNTEAFF
>TRBJ2-2|TRBD2|TRBV2|.
TGTGCCAGCATTGGGACTAGAAGCGCCGGGGAGCTGTTTTTT
CASIGTRSAGELFF
>TRBJ1-2|.|TRBV20-1|.
TGCAGTGCTCAGAGACTCTATGGCTACACCTTC
CSAQRLYGYTF
>TRBJ1-1|TRBD1|TRBV7-2|once
TGTGCCAGCAGCTTAGACAGGGGAAGAGGTGAAGCTTTCTTT
CASSLDRGRGEAFF
>TRBJ1-1|.|TRBV19|.
TGTGCCAGTAGGAGGACAACGAACACTGAAGCTTTCTTT
CASRRTTNTEAFF
>TRBJ2-1|.|TRBV3-1/TRBV3-2|.
TGTGCCAGCAGCCAAGGACTACCGTCCTACAATGAGCAGTTCTTC
CASSQGLPSYNEQFF
>TRBJ2-1|TRBD1|TRBV5-1|.
TGCGCCAGCAGCTTTAATACAGGGGGTTTCAATGAGCAGTTCTTC
CASSFNTGGFNEQFF
>TRBJ1-3|.|TRBV4-3|.
TGCGCCAGCAGCCAAGATTGGAGGAGGGCTGGAAACACCATATATTTT
CASSQDWRRAGNTIYF
>TRBJ1-4|TRBD1|TRBV4-3|.
TGCGCCAGCAGCCAAGAGAAGGGGACAGGGATGGGAGAAAAACTGTTTTTT
CASSQEKGTGMGEKLFF
>TRBJ1-5|.|TRBV7-9|.
TGTGCCAGCAGCCATGGACACCCGCAACGACGCAATCAGCCCCAGCATTTT
CASSHGHPQRRNQPQHF
>TRBJ1-5|.|TRBV7-9|once
TGTGCCAGCAGCATACAGGGTAATCAGCCCCAGCATTTT
CASSIQGNQPQHF
>TRBJ1-1|.|TRBV7-6|.
TGTGCCAGCAGCCTTTCGCCGGGGTCGGGCGCTGAAGCTTTCTTT
CASSLSPGSGAEAFF
>TRBJ1-5|TRBD1|TRBV28|.
TGTGCCAGCAGGACGGGACAGGGCAGCAATCAGCCCCAGCATTTT
CASRTGQGSNQPQHF
>TRBJ1-6|.|TRBV6-5|.
TGTGCCAGCAGCCTCCGCGGGGGTGGGAATTCACCCCTCCACTTT
CASSLRGGGNSPLHF
>TRBJ1-3|.|TRBV19|.
TGTGCCAGTACCGTCGGGGGAAGTGGAAACACCATATATTTT
CASTVGGSGNTIYF
>TRBJ1-2|.|TRBV4-1|.
TGCGCCAGCAGCCAAGATCTTAACAAACCCTATGGCTACACCTTC
CASSQDLNKPYGYTF
>TRBJ2-1|TRBD2|TRBV28|.
TGTGCCAGCAAAAATAGCGGGGCTGCGGGTGAGCAGTTCTTC
CASKNSGAAGEQFF
>TRBJ1-2|TRBD1|TRBV5-8|once
TGTGCCAGCAGCCCATGGACAGGTCGCTATGGCTACACCTTC
CASSPWTGRYGYTF
>TRBJ1-3|.|TRBV9|.
TGTGCCAGCAGCCCCCGCGGGGGTCAGCTTAGCTCTGGAAACACCATATATTTT
CASSPRGGQLSSGNTIYF
>TRBJ2-5|TRBD2|TRBV2|.
TGTGCCAGCCTCCGTAGCGGGGAAGAGACCCAGTACTTC
CASLRSGEETQYF
>TRBJ1-6|.|TRBV28|.
TGTGCCAGCAGTGCGCTGGGTCGGGGATTAACCCCCCTCCACTTT
CASSALGRGLTPLHF
>TRBJ1-2|TRBD1|TRBV25-1|few
TGTGCCAGCAGTGATCCTGGTACAGGGGACCGCGGCTACACCTTC
CASSDPGTGDRGYTF